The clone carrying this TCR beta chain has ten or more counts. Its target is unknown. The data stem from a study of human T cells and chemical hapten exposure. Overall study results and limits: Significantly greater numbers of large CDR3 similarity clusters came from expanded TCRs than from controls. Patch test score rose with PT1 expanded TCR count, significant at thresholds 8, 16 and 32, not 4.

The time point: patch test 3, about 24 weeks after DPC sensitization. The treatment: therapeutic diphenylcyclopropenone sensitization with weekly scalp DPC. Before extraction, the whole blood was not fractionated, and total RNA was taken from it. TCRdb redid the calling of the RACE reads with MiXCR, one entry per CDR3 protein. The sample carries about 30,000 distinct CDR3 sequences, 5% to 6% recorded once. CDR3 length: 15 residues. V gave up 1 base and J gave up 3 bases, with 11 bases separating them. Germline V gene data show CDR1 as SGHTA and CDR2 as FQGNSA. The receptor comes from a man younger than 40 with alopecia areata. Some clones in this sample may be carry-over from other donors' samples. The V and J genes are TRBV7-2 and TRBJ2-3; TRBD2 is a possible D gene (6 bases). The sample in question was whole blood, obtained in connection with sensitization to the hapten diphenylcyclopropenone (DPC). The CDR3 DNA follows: TGTGCCAGCAGCTTAGTACTTAGCGGAACAGATACGCAGTATTTT. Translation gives CASSLVLSGTDTQYF.